This T cell receptor beta chain was recorded in a study of cytomegalovirus exposure and HLA in healthy donors. The study drew the donors from its approximately 120-subject validation cohort, separate from the roughly 700-subject first cohort. Method: immunoSEQ multiplex PCR; TCRdb's copy keeps in-frame clones and lacks some. This sample has some 88,000 clones, with 95% to 98% found just once. With 3 bases removed from V and 0 bases from J, the gap between germline ends came to 6 bases. The CDR3 is made up of 14 amino acids. The germline V gene has CDR1 SNHLY and CDR2 FYNNEI. The receptor's source is a man aged 18 to 29 in good health and CMV-seronegative. Specimen: PBMCs. The genes are TRBV2 and TRBJ1-3; tentative D call: TRBD1 (5 bases). In nucleotides, the CDR3 is TGTGCCAGCAGTGAGCAGGGCTCTGGAAACACCATATATTTT. Translation gives CASSEQGSGNTIYF.